The 27 T cell receptor beta chains in this list originate from one sample, sequenced in a study of T-cell memory formation after mild COVID-19. TCRdb re-called the 5' RACE reads with MiXCR, one entry per CDR3 protein. The table lists around 200,000 distinct CDR3 sequences, around a fifth of them singletons, with under 30% in the top ten. The sequenced material came from PBMCs or a T cell subset sorted from them (not recorded which). The origin of the receptors is an adult woman who had mild COVID-19 (a few samples of this study predate the infection). Cell type and time point are not known.

This clonotype was counted a few times. V is TRBV5-1 and J is TRBJ2-1; 7 bases match TRBD2. CDR1 and CDR2 (germline): SGHRS, YFSETQ. V shed 2 bases and J 9 bases; nucleotides not matched to a gene: 5. The CDR3 sequence is 13 residues long. The CDR3 DNA is TGCGCCAGCAGCTTCGAAGCGGGGACTGAGCAGTTCTTC. It yields the protein CASSFEAGTEQFF. The complete variable domain, with remaining parts taken from reference TRBV5-1 and TRBJ2-1, reads KAGVTQTPRYLIKTRGQQVTLSCSPISGHRSVSWYQQTPGQGLQFLFEYFSETQRNKGNFPGRFSGRQFSNSRSEMNVSTLELGDSALYLCASSFEAGTEQFFGPGTRLTVL.

A few counts support this clonotype. The chain is built from TRBV15 and TRBJ2-5; possible D gene TRBD2, 5 bases. Trimming removed 0 bases at V and 0 bases at J, with 11 bases between. This CDR3 is 16 amino acids long. CDR1 and CDR2 (germline): LNHNV, YYDKDF (reference sequence). CDR3 residues: CATSRERELYQETQYF. The CDR3 coding sequence is TGTGCCACCAGCAGAGAAAGGGAGCTATACCAAGAGACCCAGTACTTC.

This clonotype has just a few counts. The rearrangement uses TRBV11-2 and TRBJ2-3; perhaps D is TRBD1 or TRBD2 (6 bases each). The V gene lost 2 bases and the J gene lost 2 bases, with 11 bases spanning the gap. The CDR3 extends over 15 amino acids. Germline V CDR1 and CDR2: SGHAT, FQNNGV. The CDR3 DNA is TGTGCCAGCAGCTTACAGGGGACTTTCACAGATACGCAGTATTTT. It yields the protein CASSLQGTFTDTQYF.

The V gene is TRBV20-1, the J gene TRBJ2-3, with 7 bases identical to TRBD2. This CDR3 comprises 16 residues. After removal of 5 bases from V and 3 bases from J, the junction contained 14 bases not matched to a gene. CDR1 and CDR2 (germline): DFQATT, SNEGSKA (reference sequence). As DNA, the CDR3 is TGCAGTGCTTCCCTCGGGGCGGGAGTTTATACAGATACGCAGTATTTT. Protein product: CSASLGAGVYTDTQYF.

V is TRBV7-3 and J is TRBJ2-2; 8 bases fit TRBD1. Germline lookup yields CDR1 SGHTA and CDR2 FQGTGA. This CDR3 contains 17 residues. Trimming removed 5 bases from V and 1 base from J; junction bases left unmatched: 9. CDR3 in DNA: TGTGCCAGCAGCACCACTCCCGGGACAGGGAACACCGGGGAGCTGTTTTTT. As protein: CASSTTPGTGNTGELFF.

The chain carries TRBV9 and TRBJ2-1, with D maybe TRBD2 (6 bases). Trimming cost V 1 base and J 6 bases, with 11 bases left between them. Germline lookup yields CDR1 SGDLS and CDR2 YYNGEE. This CDR3 is 14 amino acids long. CDR3 amino acids: CASSVIGTFNEQFF. The CDR3 bases are TGTGCCAGCAGCGTAATCGGGACTTTCAATGAGCAGTTCTTC.

This clonotype occurred a few times. The V gene is TRBV9, the J gene TRBJ1-2; D is possibly TRBD1 (6 bases). The germline V gene encodes CDR1 SGDLS and CDR2 YYNGEE. This CDR3 is 14 amino acids long. With 0 bases removed from V and 4 bases from J, the gap between germline ends came to 10 bases. The CDR3 protein is CASSVAGGAYGYTF. CDR3 coding DNA: TGTGCCAGCAGCGTAGCCGGGGGGGCCTATGGCTACACCTTC.

V usage is TRBV11-2 and J usage is TRBJ2-3; D is unclear. This CDR3 contains 16 residues. The V end lost 5 bases, the J end lost 6 bases, and 21 bases lay between the germline ends. The germline CDR1 and CDR2 sequences are SGHAT and FQNNGV. The DNA of the CDR3 is TGTGCCAGCAGCCCACTCAGCGCCCGTCTGTCGGATACGCAGTATTTT. Translated: CASSPLSARLSDTQYF.

This clonotype was seen a single time. V gene TRBV12-3 or TRBV12-4 combines with J gene TRBJ2-1, with 13 bases aligning to TRBD2. V was clipped by 4 bases and J by 7 bases; unmatched bases: 4. CDR3 size: 15 residues. The CDR3 DNA reads TGTGCCAGCAGTTCCTGGACTAGCGGGAGTAATGAGCAGTTCTTC. Its protein is CASSSWTSGSNEQFF.

The chain is built from TRBV3-1 and TRBJ1-5; D not resolved. Deletions cut 3 bases from V and 1 base from J, with 7 bases between. The CDR3 extends over 14 amino acids. Germline V gives CDR1 LGHDT, CDR2 YNNKEL (reference sequence). CDR3 region: CASSQGVSNQPQHF. CDR3 in DNA: TGTGCCAGCAGCCAGGGAGTCAGCAATCAGCCCCAGCATTTT.

This clonotype was observed a handful of times. This chain uses TRBV7-6 with TRBJ1-2; the D is unclear. CDR1 and CDR2 from the germline V gene are SGHVS and FNYEAQ. The CDR3 is made up of 14 amino acids. The germline V and J ends were trimmed by 5 bases and 6 bases, with 16 bases remaining between them. The CDR3 coding sequence is TGTGCCAGCAGCGAAGGCCGGATTTGGGATGGCTACACCTTC. It yields the protein CASSEGRIWDGYTF.

The rearrangement uses TRBV7-9 and TRBJ2-1; 9 bases line up with TRBD2. V shed 4 bases and J 1 base; nucleotides not matched to a gene: 5. CDR3 length equals 16 residues. In germline, CDR1 is SEHNR, CDR2 FQNEAQ (reference sequence). CDR3 amino acids: CASSYGLALSYNEQFF. CDR3 bases: TGTGCCAGCAGCTACGGACTAGCGCTTTCCTACAATGAGCAGTTCTTC.

Only a few counts were recorded for this clonotype. This chain connects TRBV7-9 to TRBJ2-3; 8 bases are a match to TRBD2. This CDR3 has 16 residues. The V segment lost 4 bases and the J segment 6 bases; nucleotides outside the gene matches: 12. CDR1 SEHNR and CDR2 FQNEAQ come from the germline V gene (reference sequence). The CDR3 loop is CASSSPGLEVVDTQYF. The CDR3 coding sequence is TGTGCCAGCAGCTCACCGGGACTAGAAGTCGTGGATACGCAGTATTTT.

This clonotype was counted only a few times. The chain combines TRBV9 with TRBJ2-3, with TRBD2 identical over 7 bases. Germline V gene sequence: CDR1 SGDLS, CDR2 YYNGEE. The length of the CDR3 is 15 residues. With V trimmed by 1 base and J by 4 bases, 6 bases remained unmatched. The CDR3 sequence is CASSVYPGGADTQYF. For the CDR3, the DNA is TGTGCCAGCAGCGTATATCCGGGGGGAGCAGATACGCAGTATTTT. Drawing the rest from reference TRBV9 and TRBJ2-3, the complete variable domain is DSGVTQTPKHLITATGQRVTLRCSPRSGDLSVYWYQQSLDQGLQFLIQYYNGEERAKGNILERFSAQQFPDLHSELNLSSLELGDSALYFCASSVYPGGADTQYFGPGTRLTVL.

The V and J genes are TRBV7-8 and TRBJ1-2; no clear D. This CDR3 has 14 amino acids. The V end was cut by 5 bases, the J end by 4 bases, with 14 bases between. Germline V gives CDR1 SGHVS, CDR2 FQNEAQ. The CDR3 DNA sequence: TGTGCCAGCAGCATGCTTGGCCTAGGCTATGGCTACACCTTC. Translating it yields CASSMLGLGYGYTF.

This clonotype was detected a few times. The genes are TRBV4-1 and TRBJ2-1, with a possible D match to TRBD2 (5 bases). CDR1 and CDR2 (germline): MGHRA, YSYEKL. There are 12 residues in the CDR3. The V gene lost 6 bases and the J gene lost 10 bases, with 13 bases spanning the gap. CDR3 residues: CASSPMTGEQFF. The DNA of the CDR3 is TGCGCCAGCAGTCCGATGACGGGGGAGCAGTTCTTC.

V gene TRBV13 combines with J gene TRBJ2-7; D is possibly TRBD2 (5 bases). CDR3 length: 15 residues. The germline gives CDR1 PRHDT, CDR2 FYEKMQ (reference sequence). The V and J ends lost 5 bases and 0 bases respectively, with 14 bases between them. The CDR3 coding sequence is TGTGCCAGCAGCCCTAGAGGAGCGGACTCCTACGAGCAGTACTTC. This translates into CASSPRGADSYEQYF.

The chain is built from TRBV14 and TRBJ2-5; tentative D call: TRBD1 (6 bases). Germline loops: CDR1 SGHDN, CDR2 FVKESK. This CDR3 spans 16 amino acids. V dropped 0 bases and J dropped 5 bases, with 16 bases sitting between them. CDR3 nucleotide sequence: TGTGCCAGCAGCCAAGATGTCCAGGGGCTCGAGGAGACCCAGTACTTC. It codes for CASSQDVQGLEETQYF.

The chain carries TRBV18 and TRBJ2-2; a weak D match, TRBD1 (5 bases). V lost 6 bases, J lost 5 bases, and 10 bases lay in between. CDR1 KGHSH and CDR2 LQKENI come from the germline V gene. The CDR3 is 13 residues long. CDR3 DNA: TGTGCCAGCTCCACCCCAGGGACCGGGGAGCTGTTTTTT. This gives the protein CASSTPGTGELFF.

V usage is TRBV6-5 and J usage is TRBJ1-2; 8 bases are a match to TRBD1. This CDR3 region has 16 residues. Germline V gene sequence: CDR1 MNHEY, CDR2 SVGAGI. V was pared by 2 bases and J by 0 bases, with 5 bases of the junction left unmatched. The CDR3, as DNA: TGTGCCAGCAGTTACCATTACAGGGGGGCTAACTATGGCTACACCTTC. Protein product: CASSYHYRGANYGYTF.

This clonotype was seen once. At one of its ends the junction is not consistent with the germline gene, which may arise from a read error. The genes are TRBV5-6 and TRBJ2-1; 9 positions match TRBD2. CDR1 and CDR2 from the germline V gene are SGHDT and YYEEEE. The CDR3 is 12 residues long. The CDR3 nucleotides read TGTGACAGCAGCGTAGCGGGGGAACCTCAGTTCTTC. Its translation: CDSSVAGEPQFF.

This CDR3 is CASSLDFGGADNEQFF. Written as DNA, the CDR3 is TGTGCCAGCAGTCTCGATTTCGGGGGGGCCGACAATGAGCAGTTCTTC. The V and J genes are TRBV12-3 or TRBV12-4 and TRBJ2-1; 8 nucleotides agree with TRBD2. The trim removed 5 bases at V and 5 bases at J, leaving 11 bases unmatched. CDR3 size: 16 residues.

The chain has TRBV5-1 and TRBJ1-6, with D uncertain. CDR3 length: 15 residues. V was clipped by 2 bases and J by 8 bases, with 14 bases between them. Per the germline V gene, CDR1 is SGHRS and CDR2 is YFSETQ. CDR3 region: CASSFSGRKDSPLHF. The CDR3 DNA reads as TGCGCCAGCAGCTTTAGTGGCCGGAAAGATTCACCCCTCCACTTT.

This clonotype has just one count. The CDR3 sequence is CATSRVSSYNEQFF. CDR3 nucleotides: TGTGCCACCAGCAGAGTTAGCTCCTACAATGAGCAGTTCTTC. The rearrangement joins TRBV15 to TRBJ2-1; D is unclear. The CDR3 covers 14 residues. Germline-derived CDR1 and CDR2 are LNHNV and YYDKDF (reference sequence). Trimming pared 1 base from V and 0 bases from J, leaving 4 bases between.

This sequence joins TRBV12-3 or TRBV12-4 and TRBJ2-3, with D perhaps matching TRBD1 (6 bases). V lost 5 bases to trimming and J lost 0 bases, with 9 bases between them. This CDR3 is built from 14 residues. CDR3 amino acids: CASSVDRSTDTQYF. The CDR3 DNA sequence: TGTGCCAGCAGTGTGGACAGAAGCACAGATACGCAGTATTTT.

This clonotype was observed at least ten times. The chain recombines TRBV25-1 with TRBJ2-2; D is unresolved. Germline CDR1 is MGHDK and CDR2 is SYGVNS. The CDR3 is 14 amino acids. Trimming stripped 6 bases from V and 0 bases from J, with 8 bases between. Here the CDR3 DNA reads TGTGCCAGCAGAACGGCCACGAACACCGGGGAGCTGTTTTTT. Translation: CASRTATNTGELFF.

There are a few counts of this clonotype. This sequence joins TRBV7-9 and TRBJ2-3, with 8 bases lining up with TRBD1. Germline lookup yields CDR1 SEHNR and CDR2 FQNEAQ (reference sequence). The V gene end was trimmed by 5 bases and the J gene end by 4 bases; junction bases not matched to a gene: 8. The CDR3 spans 15 residues. The CDR3 reads CASSLDRVWADTQYF. The CDR3 DNA sequence: TGTGCCAGCAGCCTGGACAGGGTATGGGCAGATACGCAGTATTTT.